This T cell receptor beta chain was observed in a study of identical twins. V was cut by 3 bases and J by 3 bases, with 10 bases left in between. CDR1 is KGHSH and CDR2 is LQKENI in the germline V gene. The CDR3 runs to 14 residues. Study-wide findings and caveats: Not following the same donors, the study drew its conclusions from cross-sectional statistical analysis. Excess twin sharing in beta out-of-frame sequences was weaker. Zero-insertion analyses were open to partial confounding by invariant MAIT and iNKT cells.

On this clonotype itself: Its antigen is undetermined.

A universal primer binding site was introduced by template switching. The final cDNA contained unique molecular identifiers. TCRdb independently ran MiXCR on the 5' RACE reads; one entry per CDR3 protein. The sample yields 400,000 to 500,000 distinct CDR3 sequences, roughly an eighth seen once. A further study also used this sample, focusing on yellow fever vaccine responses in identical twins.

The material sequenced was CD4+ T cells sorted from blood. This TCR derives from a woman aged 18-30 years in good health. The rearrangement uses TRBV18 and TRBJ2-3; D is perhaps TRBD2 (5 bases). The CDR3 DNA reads TGTGCCAGCTCACCCCCAACTAGGACAGATACGCAGTATTTT. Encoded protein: CASSPPTRTDTQYF.